Described below is a single T cell receptor (beta chain) sequence and its context. Its antigen is still unknown. This record comes from a study of T cell responses to AZD1222 COVID-19 vaccine. Study-wide points: Spike regions recognized by vaccine-associated CD4 TCRs spanned the protein, led by 160-218 and 743-854.

V was cut by 1 base and J by 6 bases, with 9 bases left in between. The CDR3 has 14 amino acids. CDR1 and CDR2 (germline): SGHTA, FQGNSA. Generated by immunoSEQ multiplex PCR, the TCRdb table keeps only in-frame clones and is missing some. The sample holds some 110,000 clones, 70% to 90% seen once. V and J are TRBV7-2 and TRBJ2-2; D tentatively fits TRBD1 or TRBD2 (5 bases each). The source of this sequence is an adult in good health. The specimen was peripheral blood, collected on day 0 of AZD1222 vaccination. The chain's CDR3 is CASSLDGGPGELFF. CDR3 nucleotide sequence: TGTGCCAGCAGCTTAGATGGGGGACCCGGGGAGCTGTTTTTT.